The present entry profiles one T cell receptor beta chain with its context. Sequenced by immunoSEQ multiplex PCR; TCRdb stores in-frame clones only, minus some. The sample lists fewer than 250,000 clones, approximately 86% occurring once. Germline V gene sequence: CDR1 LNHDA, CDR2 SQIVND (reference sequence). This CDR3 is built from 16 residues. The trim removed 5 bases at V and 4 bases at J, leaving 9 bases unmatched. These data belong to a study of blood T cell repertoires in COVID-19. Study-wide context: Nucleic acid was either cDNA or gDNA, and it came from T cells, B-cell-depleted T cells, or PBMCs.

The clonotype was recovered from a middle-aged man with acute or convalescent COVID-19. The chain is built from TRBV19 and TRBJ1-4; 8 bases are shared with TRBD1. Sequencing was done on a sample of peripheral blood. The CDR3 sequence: CASSSPQGAVNEKLFF. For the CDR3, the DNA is TGTGCCAGTAGTTCTCCCCAGGGGGCAGTTAATGAAAAACTGTTTTTT.